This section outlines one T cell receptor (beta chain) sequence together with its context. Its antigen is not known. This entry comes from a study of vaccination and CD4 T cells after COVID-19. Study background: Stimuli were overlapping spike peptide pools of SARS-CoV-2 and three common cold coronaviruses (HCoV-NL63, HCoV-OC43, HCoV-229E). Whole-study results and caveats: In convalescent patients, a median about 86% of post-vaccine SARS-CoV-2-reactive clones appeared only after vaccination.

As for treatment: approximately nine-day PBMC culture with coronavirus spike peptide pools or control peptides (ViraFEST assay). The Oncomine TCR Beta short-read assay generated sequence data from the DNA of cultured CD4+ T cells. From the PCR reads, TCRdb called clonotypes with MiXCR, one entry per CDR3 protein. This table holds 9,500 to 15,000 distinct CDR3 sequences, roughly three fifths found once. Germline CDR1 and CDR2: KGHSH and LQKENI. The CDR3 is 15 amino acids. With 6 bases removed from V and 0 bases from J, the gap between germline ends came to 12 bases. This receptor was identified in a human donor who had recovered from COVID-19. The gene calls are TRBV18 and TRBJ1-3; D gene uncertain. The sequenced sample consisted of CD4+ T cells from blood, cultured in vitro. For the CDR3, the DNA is TGTGCCAGCTCCTCTTACGGGAGCTCTGGAAACACCATATATTTT. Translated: CASSSYGSSGNTIYF. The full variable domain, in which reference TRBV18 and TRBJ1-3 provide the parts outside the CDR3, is NAGVMQNPRHLVRRRGQEARLRCSPMKGHSHVYWYRQLPEEGLKFMVYLQKENIIDESGMPKERFSAEFPKEGPSILRIQQVVRGDSAAYFCASSSYGSSGNTIYFGEGSWLTVV.